These T cell receptor beta chains were read from a single sample in a study of blood T cell repertoires in COVID-19. Profiling relied on immunoSEQ multiplex PCR, and the TCRdb table lists in-frame clones only, not all of them. The sample lists around 140,000 clones; around nine tenths were seen once. Sequences were obtained from peripheral blood. The receptors originated from a woman between 50 and 59 years old with active or convalescent COVID-19. Both conserved end residues are part of each CDR3. Fields, in order: J gene, D gene, clone size, V gene, CDR3 DNA, CDR3 protein. A D gene is named only where the DNA matches it firmly. Expanded clones are given a class, and other clones once, few, many or no size at all.

j_call: TRBJ1-2; d_call: NA; clone_size: once; v_call: TRBV6-5; cdr3_nt: TGTGCCAGCACGGGAGATTCGGATGGCTACACCTTC; cdr3_aa: CASTGDSDGYTF
j_call: TRBJ1-2; d_call: TRBD1; clone_size: NA; v_call: TRBV5-1; cdr3_nt: TGCGCCAGCAGCCCCACTGACAGGGCCCCTAACTATGGCTACACCTTC; cdr3_aa: CASSPTDRAPNYGYTF
j_call: TRBJ1-1; d_call: NA; clone_size: NA; v_call: TRBV4-3; cdr3_nt: TGCGCCAGCAGCCAAGATTTAACAGTACACACTGAAGCTTTCTTT; cdr3_aa: CASSQDLTVHTEAFF
j_call: TRBJ1-1; d_call: NA; clone_size: NA; v_call: TRBV19; cdr3_nt: TGTGCCAGTAGTATAAAGAAAGGGGACACTGAAGCTTTCTTT; cdr3_aa: CASSIKKGDTEAFF
j_call: TRBJ1-5; d_call: TRBD1; clone_size: once; v_call: TRBV19; cdr3_nt: TGTGCCAGTCTTCCCGGGACAGGGGGGTATGGCAATCAGCCCCAGCATTTT; cdr3_aa: CASLPGTGGYGNQPQHF
j_call: TRBJ2-1; d_call: NA; clone_size: NA; v_call: TRBV28; cdr3_nt: TGTGCCAGCAGTCCAGAACTAGGCGCGTGGAACAATGAGCAGTTCTTC; cdr3_aa: CASSPELGAWNNEQFF
j_call: TRBJ1-1; d_call: NA; clone_size: NA; v_call: TRBV11-1; cdr3_nt: TGTGCCAGCAGCTTAACAGTGAACACTGAAGCTTTCTTT; cdr3_aa: CASSLTVNTEAFF
j_call: TRBJ1-4; d_call: TRBD1; clone_size: NA; v_call: TRBV28; cdr3_nt: TGTGCCAGCAGGTTTCAGGGGGCAGGTGAAAAACTGTTTTTT; cdr3_aa: CASRFQGAGEKLFF
j_call: TRBJ1-1; d_call: TRBD1; clone_size: once; v_call: TRBV6-6; cdr3_nt: TGTGCCAGCAGTCCCTGGACAGGGTCCTCCATGAACACTGAAGCTTTCTTT; cdr3_aa: CASSPWTGSSMNTEAFF
j_call: TRBJ1-5; d_call: NA; clone_size: NA; v_call: TRBV4-1; cdr3_nt: TGCGCCAGCAGCCAAGATACTCCTTCCCAGGCCCAGCATTTT; cdr3_aa: CASSQDTPSQAQHF
j_call: TRBJ2-3; d_call: NA; clone_size: NA; v_call: TRBV3-1/TRBV3-2; cdr3_nt: TGTGCCAGCAGACCGTCGACAGTCCCCACAGATACGCAGTATTTT; cdr3_aa: CASRPSTVPTDTQYF
j_call: TRBJ2-1; d_call: NA; clone_size: few; v_call: TRBV28; cdr3_nt: TGTGCCAGCAGTGGACCGGGGTCTGGCAATGAGCAGTTCTTC; cdr3_aa: CASSGPGSGNEQFF
j_call: TRBJ1-5; d_call: NA; clone_size: NA; v_call: TRBV28; cdr3_nt: TGTGCCAGCAGTTTAAGTCAGGGGAGGGAGGCCCAGCATTTT; cdr3_aa: CASSLSQGREAQHF
j_call: TRBJ2-7; d_call: NA; clone_size: once; v_call: TRBV3-1/TRBV3-2; cdr3_nt: TGTGCCAGCAGCCAAAGCTCTGGCGAGCAGTACTTC; cdr3_aa: CASSQSSGEQYF
j_call: TRBJ1-4; d_call: TRBD1; clone_size: NA; v_call: TRBV5-1; cdr3_nt: TGCGCCAGCAGCTTGGGGGGGACAGGGCGTAATGAAAAACTGTTTTTT; cdr3_aa: CASSLGGTGRNEKLFF
j_call: TRBJ1-5; d_call: NA; clone_size: NA; v_call: TRBV20-1; cdr3_nt: TGCAGTGCTAGTGCAGGGGAGGGTCAGCCCCAGCATTTT; cdr3_aa: CSASAGEGQPQHF